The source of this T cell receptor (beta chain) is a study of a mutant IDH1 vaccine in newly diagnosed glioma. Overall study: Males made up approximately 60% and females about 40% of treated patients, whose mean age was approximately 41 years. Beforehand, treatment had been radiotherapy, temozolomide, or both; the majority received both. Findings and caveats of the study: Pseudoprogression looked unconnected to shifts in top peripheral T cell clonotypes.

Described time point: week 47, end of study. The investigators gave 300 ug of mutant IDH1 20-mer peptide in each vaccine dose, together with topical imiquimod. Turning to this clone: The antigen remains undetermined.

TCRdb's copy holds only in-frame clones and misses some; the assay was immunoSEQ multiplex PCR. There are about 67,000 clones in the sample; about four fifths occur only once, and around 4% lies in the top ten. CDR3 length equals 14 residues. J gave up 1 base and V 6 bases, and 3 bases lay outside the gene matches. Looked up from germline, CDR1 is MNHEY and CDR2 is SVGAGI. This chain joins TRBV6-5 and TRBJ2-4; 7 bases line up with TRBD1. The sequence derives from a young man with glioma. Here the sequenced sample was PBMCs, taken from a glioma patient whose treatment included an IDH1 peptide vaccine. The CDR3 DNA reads TGTGCCAGCAGCCCACAGGGGGCCAAAAACATTCAGTACTTC. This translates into CASSPQGAKNIQYF.